Each of the 27 T cell receptor beta chains below was sequenced from the same sample in a study of blood T cell repertoires in COVID-19. The assay was immunoSEQ multiplex PCR, and TCRdb's table has in-frame clones only and misses some. The table records about 210,000 clones, about 90% of them present only once. Sequencing was carried out using peripheral blood. These receptors came from a man aged 25 to 40 with acute or convalescent COVID-19.

This sequence joins TRBV7-3 and TRBJ2-1; no firm D call. The germline CDR1 and CDR2 sequences are SGHTA and FQGTGA. V shed 0 bases and J shed 4 bases, with 4 bases lying between them. The CDR3 is 13 residues long. CDR3 loop: CASSLTRYNEQFF. CDR3 DNA: TGTGCCAGCAGCTTAACTCGGTACAATGAGCAGTTCTTC. Together with reference TRBV7-3 and TRBJ2-1, the CDR3 gives the full variable domain: GAGVSQTPSNKVTEKGKYVELRCDPISGHTALYWYRQSLGQGPEFLIYFQGTGAADDSGLPNDRFFAVRPEGSVSTLKIQRTERGDSAVYLCASSLTRYNEQFFGPGTRLTVL.

The J gene is TRBJ1-3, the V gene TRBV9, with unresolved D. The germline V gene has CDR1 SGDLS and CDR2 YYNGEE. Trimming stripped 5 bases from V and 8 bases from J, with 17 bases between. This CDR3 comprises 14 residues. Written as DNA, the CDR3 is TGTGCCAGCAGGGGTGAGGGAGAGATCGACACCATATATTTT. Translation: CASRGEGEIDTIYF.

The rearrangement links TRBV5-5 to TRBJ1-2; D uncertain. The CDR3 spans 15 residues. Germline V lookup: CDR1 SGHKS, CDR2 YYEKEE (reference sequence). The germline V and J ends were trimmed by 0 bases and 2 bases, with 11 bases remaining between them. CDR3 DNA sequence: TGTGCCAGCAGCTTGGTCCTGACACAAAACTATGGCTACACCTTC. Translation gives CASSLVLTQNYGYTF.

This chain links TRBV6-5 with TRBJ1-4; weak D call: TRBD1 (6 bases). V dropped 5 bases and J dropped 0 bases, with 10 bases sitting between them. This CDR3 is built from 15 residues. Germline CDR1 reads MNHEY; CDR2 reads SVGAGI. CDR3 nucleotide sequence: TGTGCCAGCAGTCCCGCAGGGGCAACTAATGAAAAACTGTTTTTT. This translates into CASSPAGATNEKLFF.

The chain employs TRBV2 and TRBJ1-5; D call uncertain. CDR1 and CDR2 (germline): SNHLY, FYNNEI. V was shortened by 4 bases and J by 0 bases, with 10 bases between the two germline ends. The CDR3 is 15 residues long. CDR3 DNA: TGTGCCAGCAGTGTGAGGATGAATAGCAATCAGCCCCAGCATTTT. It specifies CASSVRMNSNQPQHF. The complete variable domain, with remaining parts taken from reference TRBV2 and TRBJ1-5, reads EPEVTQTPSHQVTQMGQEVILRCVPISNHLYFYWYRQILGQKVEFLVSFYNNEISEKSEIFDDQFSVERPDGSNFTLKIRSTKLEDSAMYFCASSVRMNSNQPQHFGDGTRLSIL.

The V and J genes are TRBV5-1 and TRBJ2-7; TRBD2 agrees at 10 bases. Germline-derived CDR1 and CDR2 are SGHRS and YFSETQ. The CDR3 consists of 14 residues. J gave up 8 bases and V 4 bases, and 9 bases lay outside the gene matches. CDR3 in DNA: TGCGCCAGCAGCGTCGGAGCGGGAGGGATAAAGCAGTACTTC. This encodes CASSVGAGGIKQYF.

J is TRBJ2-1 and V is TRBV6-5; 7 bases are shared with TRBD1. Unmatched junction bases numbered 6, after V lost 4 bases and J lost 0 bases. The germline CDR1 and CDR2 sequences are MNHEY and SVGAGI. CDR3 length equals 16 residues. The CDR3 DNA is TGTGCCAGCAGTTGGAGGACAGGTAGCTCCTACAATGAGCAGTTCTTC. It specifies CASSWRTGSSYNEQFF.

This clone has only one observation. The V gene is TRBV6-5, the J gene TRBJ1-3; D gene ambiguous. V was trimmed by 6 bases and J by 2 bases, leaving 8 bases between them. Per germline, CDR1 MNHEY and CDR2 SVGAGI. CDR3 length: 13 residues. CDR3 in DNA: TGTGCCAGCAGCCGGAGTCCTGGAAACACCATATATTTT. Encoded protein: CASSRSPGNTIYF.

In this sample, this clone turned up a few times. This sequence joins TRBV19 and TRBJ2-1, with TRBD2 matching over 9 bases. The germline V gene has CDR1 LNHDA and CDR2 SQIVND (reference sequence). J gave up 10 bases and V 5 bases, and 6 bases lay outside the gene matches. The CDR3 runs 13 residues. CDR3 DNA sequence: TGTGCCAGTAGTCGGAGCGGGAGGACGGAGCAGTTCTTC. Its protein product is CASSRSGRTEQFF.

The chain uses TRBV11-2 and TRBJ2-1, with 8 positions matching TRBD2. This CDR3 has 16 residues. CDR1 and CDR2 from the germline V gene are SGHAT and FQNNGV. Losses at the gene ends were 1 base for V and 5 bases for J; bases not matched to a gene: 7. CDR3 in DNA: TGTGCCAGCAGCTTAGGCGGGAGGACCGTCAACAATGAGCAGTTCTTC. Translation gives CASSLGGRTVNNEQFF.

The rearrangement uses TRBV6-1 and TRBJ2-7; no clear D. The germline V gene encodes CDR1 MNHNS and CDR2 SASEGT. Between the trimmed V and J ends, which lost 3 bases and 3 bases, there was a span of 9 bases. The CDR3 spans 13 residues. The CDR3, as DNA: TGTGCCAGCAGTGAGAGACATTTCTACGAGCAGTACTTC. It translates to CASSERHFYEQYF.

V and J are TRBV4-1 and TRBJ1-2, with 9 nucleotides matching TRBD1. The CDR3 loop spans 15 amino acids. From germline, CDR1 is MGHRA and CDR2 YSYEKL. V gave up 3 bases and J gave up 3 bases; unmatched junction bases: 5. The DNA for the CDR3 is TGCGCCAGCAGCCAGAGGGACAGGGTTGACTATGGCTACACCTTC. The encoded protein is CASSQRDRVDYGYTF.

The genes are TRBV15 and TRBJ2-1, with D possibly TRBD1 on 5 matching bases. The V gene's germline CDR1 is LNHNV and CDR2 YYDKDF (reference sequence). The ends were cut back, 0 bases at V and 6 bases at J, with 9 bases in the middle. The CDR3 spans 14 residues. In nucleotides, the CDR3 is TGTGCCACCAGCAGAGATCCAGGGTCCAATGAGCAGTTCTTC. Amino acids: CATSRDPGSNEQFF.

The chain is built from TRBV28 and TRBJ1-2; D unclear. Germline CDR1 is MDHEN and CDR2 is SYDVKM. The CDR3 covers 13 residues. Trimming shortened V by 3 bases and J by 5 bases, and 10 bases separated the two germline ends. The CDR3 protein is CASSFLGVYGYTF. The CDR3 nucleotides are TGTGCCAGCAGTTTTTTGGGCGTTTATGGCTACACCTTC.

The V and J genes are TRBV24-1 and TRBJ2-3; D gene uncertain. CDR3 length: 14 residues. Germline V gene lookup returns CDR1 KGHDR and CDR2 SFDVKD. The V gene lost 7 bases and the J gene lost 1 base, with 11 bases spanning the gap. The DNA of the CDR3 is TGTGCCACCAGCGCGTCCCTTGGCACAGATACGCAGTATTTT. The encoded protein is CATSASLGTDTQYF.

The chain carries TRBV29-1 and TRBJ2-1, with a possible D match to TRBD1 (6 bases). Germline values: CDR1 SQVTM, CDR2 ANQGSEA. This CDR3 has 12 amino acids. Trimming took 6 bases from V and 7 from J, leaving 13 bases between them. For the CDR3, the DNA is TGCAGCGTACGGGACAACTCTAATGAGCAGTTCTTC. Its translation is CSVRDNSNEQFF.

This chain connects TRBV9 to TRBJ1-1; a weak D match, TRBD1 (6 bases). V was shortened by 4 bases and J by 0 bases, with 10 bases between the two germline ends. The CDR3 covers 14 residues. The germline gives CDR1 SGDLS, CDR2 YYNGEE. In DNA, the CDR3 is TGTGCCAGCAGCCCGACAGGTATGAACACTGAAGCTTTCTTT. Encoded protein: CASSPTGMNTEAFF.

This clone came up many times. The chain is built from TRBV19 and TRBJ1-6; 11 nucleotides line up with TRBD1. The CDR3 totals 15 residues. Looked up from germline, CDR1 is LNHDA and CDR2 is SQIVND (reference sequence). Trimming removed 4 bases from V and 9 bases from J; junction bases left unmatched: 5. CDR3 in DNA: TGTGCCAGTAGTACCCCGGGGACAGGGGGTTCACCCCTCCACTTT. Translating it yields CASSTPGTGGSPLHF.

J is TRBJ2-3 and V is TRBV9; a weak D match, TRBD2 (7 bases). Germline lookup yields CDR1 SGDLS and CDR2 YYNGEE. Trimming took 4 bases from V and 2 from J, leaving 17 bases between them. The CDR3 contains 16 residues. CDR3 residues: CASSTGAGVPTDTQYF. The CDR3 DNA follows: TGTGCCAGCAGCACGGGGGCGGGAGTACCCACAGATACGCAGTATTTT.

V and J are TRBV28 and TRBJ2-5, with D unresolved. The V and J ends lost 3 bases and 7 bases respectively, with 6 bases between them. Germline assignment: CDR1 MDHEN and CDR2 SYDVKM. CDR3 length equals 11 residues. In DNA, the CDR3 is TGTGCCAGCAGTTTCGGCGGGACCCAGTACTTC. Its translation is CASSFGGTQYF.

The rearrangement links TRBV29-1 to TRBJ1-1, with D tentatively TRBD1 (6 bases). The length of the CDR3 is 15 residues. Trimming left V 5 bases short and J 0 bases short, with 16 bases between. Germline CDR1 SQVTM, CDR2 ANQGSEA. In DNA form, the CDR3 reads TGCAGCGTTAATTTATTAGGGGGAGTGAACACTGAAGCTTTCTTT. This gives the protein CSVNLLGGVNTEAFF. Full variable domain (remainder filled in from reference TRBV29-1 and TRBJ1-1): SAVISQKPSRDICQRGTSLTIQCQVDSQVTMMFWYRQQPGQSLTLIATANQGSEATYESGFVIDKFPISRPNLTFSTLTVSNMSPEDSSIYLCSVNLLGGVNTEAFFGQGTRLTVV.

The chain couples TRBV25-1 to TRBJ1-6; the D gene is possibly TRBD1 (5 bases). V was pared by 7 bases and J by 10 bases, with 17 bases between. The CDR3 contains 14 residues. Germline CDR1 MGHDK, CDR2 SYGVNS. The CDR3 sequence: CASIQSTAGSPLHF. In nucleotides, the CDR3 is TGTGCCAGCATCCAATCGACAGCTGGGTCACCCCTCCACTTT.

About this clone: Other DNA sequences of this sample code for an identical CDR3. CDR3 amino acids: CSVGQGGTEAFF. CDR3 DNA: TGCAGCGTCGGACAGGGGGGAACTGAAGCTTTCTTT. The chain employs TRBV29-1 and TRBJ1-1, with 10 bases aligning to TRBD1. The CDR3 runs to 12 residues. CDR1 is SQVTM, CDR2 ANQGSEA, per germline. After removal of 6 bases from V and 5 bases from J, the junction contained 3 bases not matched to a gene.

CDR3 nucleotide sequence: TGTGCCAGCAGCGACCCAACAGAGTTCGGAAACACCATATATTTT. It encodes CASSDPTEFGNTIYF. The rearrangement joins TRBV11-3 to TRBJ1-3; no clear D. The V end lost 5 bases, the J end lost 4 bases, and 15 bases lay between the germline ends. The CDR3 length is 15 residues. Per the germline V gene, CDR1 is SGHNT and CDR2 is YENEEA.

The rearrangement links TRBV11-2 to TRBJ2-5; TRBD2 aligns across 7 bases. Germline values: CDR1 SGHAT, CDR2 FQNNGV. This CDR3 contains 14 residues. Trimming removed 5 bases from V and 1 base from J; junction bases left unmatched: 4. The CDR3 here is CASSRRLAQETQYF. The DNA of the CDR3 is TGTGCCAGCAGCCGCCGACTAGCCCAAGAGACCCAGTACTTC.

The gene calls are TRBV28 and TRBJ2-1; weak D call: TRBD2 (6 bases). CDR1 MDHEN and CDR2 SYDVKM come from the germline V gene. The CDR3 sequence is 15 residues long. V was clipped by 5 bases and J by 5 bases, with 16 bases between them. CDR3 residues: CASSPPPGLNNEQFF. Here the CDR3 DNA reads TGTGCCAGCAGTCCCCCCCCGGGACTGAACAATGAGCAGTTCTTC.

The chain is built from TRBV19 and TRBJ1-5; D is unclear. In germline, CDR1 is LNHDA, CDR2 SQIVND (reference sequence). The CDR3 extends over 16 amino acids. V was shortened by 6 bases and J by 3 bases, with 18 bases between the two germline ends. The CDR3 reads CASSLTAGRANQPQHF. The CDR3 bases are TGTGCCAGTAGCTTGACGGCGGGCAGAGCCAATCAGCCCCAGCATTTT.